This T cell receptor beta chain was documented in a study of cytomegalovirus exposure and HLA in healthy donors. Study-level points and caveats: As a later analysis showed, a missense DCLRE1C variant was linked to trimming of TCR beta V- and J-genes. 164 TCR beta chains were listed as cytomegalovirus-associated. Among TCR beta chains of equal frequency, HLA-associated ones were more clonally expanded in a later analysis.

This clone was counted between two and nine times. The antigen is undetermined. After removal of 4 bases from V and 8 bases from J, the junction contained 8 bases not matched to a gene. CDR1 is SGDLS and CDR2 is YYNGEE in the germline V gene. The length of the CDR3 is 13 residues. Primers: 60 Vbeta forward and 13 Jbeta reverse. Some clones are missing from TCRdb's copy, which holds only in-frame ones; the method was immunoSEQ multiplex PCR. Altogether 200,000 or so clones are present, 75% to 85% being singletons, with the ten largest covering 6.5%. Sequencing was performed on PBMCs. The receptor's source is a woman aged 45 to 65 in good health and CMV-seropositive. This sequence joins TRBV9 and TRBJ1-2; the match to TRBD1 covers 7 bases. The CDR3, as DNA: TGTGCCAGCAGCACCAGGGAAGGGGGCGGCTACACCTTC. As protein: CASSTREGGGYTF.